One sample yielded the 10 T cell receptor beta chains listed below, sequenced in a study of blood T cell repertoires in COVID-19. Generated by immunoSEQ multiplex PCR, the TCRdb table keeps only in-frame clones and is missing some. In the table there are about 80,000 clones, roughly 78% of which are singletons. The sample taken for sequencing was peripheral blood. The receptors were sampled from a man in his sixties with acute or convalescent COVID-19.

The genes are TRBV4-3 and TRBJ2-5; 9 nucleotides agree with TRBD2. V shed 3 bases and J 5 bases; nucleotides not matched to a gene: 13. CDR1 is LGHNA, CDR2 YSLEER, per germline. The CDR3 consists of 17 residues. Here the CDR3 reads CASSQGGRGRAGETQYF. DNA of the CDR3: TGCGCCAGCAGCCAGGGCGGTCGCGGGAGGGCCGGGGAGACCCAGTACTTC.

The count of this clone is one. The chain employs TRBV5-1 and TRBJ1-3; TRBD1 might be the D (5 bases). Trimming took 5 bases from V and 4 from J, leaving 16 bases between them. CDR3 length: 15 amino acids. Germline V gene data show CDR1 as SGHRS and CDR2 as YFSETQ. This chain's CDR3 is CASRDTDLGGNTIYF. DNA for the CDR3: TGCGCCAGCAGGGACACCGATTTAGGAGGAAACACCATATATTTT.

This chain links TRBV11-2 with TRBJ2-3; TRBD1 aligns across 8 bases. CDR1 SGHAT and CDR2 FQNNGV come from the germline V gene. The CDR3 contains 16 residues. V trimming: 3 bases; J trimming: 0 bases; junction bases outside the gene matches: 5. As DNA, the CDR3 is TGTGCCAGCAGCTTCTACAGGGGGATTAGCACAGATACGCAGTATTTT. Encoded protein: CASSFYRGISTDTQYF.

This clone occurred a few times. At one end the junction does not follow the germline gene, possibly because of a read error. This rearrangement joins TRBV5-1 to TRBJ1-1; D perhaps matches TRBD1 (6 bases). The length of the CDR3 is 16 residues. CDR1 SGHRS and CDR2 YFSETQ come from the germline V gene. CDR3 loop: CASSPGHQFSDTQAFF. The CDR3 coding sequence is TGCGCCAGCAGCCCGGGACACCAGTTCTCGGACACTCAAGCTTTCTTT.

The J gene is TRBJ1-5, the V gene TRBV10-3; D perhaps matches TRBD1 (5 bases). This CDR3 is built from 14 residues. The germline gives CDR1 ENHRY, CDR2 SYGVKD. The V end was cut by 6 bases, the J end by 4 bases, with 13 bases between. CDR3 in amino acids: CAIRPDSLNQPQHF. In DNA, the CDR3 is TGTGCCATCAGGCCAGACAGTTTGAATCAGCCCCAGCATTTT.

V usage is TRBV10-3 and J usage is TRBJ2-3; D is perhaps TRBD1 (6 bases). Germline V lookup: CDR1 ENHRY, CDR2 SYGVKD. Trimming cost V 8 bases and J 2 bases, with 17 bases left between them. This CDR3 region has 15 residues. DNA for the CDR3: TGTGCCATCTCAGCTGGGGGCGGTAACACAGATACGCAGTATTTT. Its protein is CAISAGGGNTDTQYF.

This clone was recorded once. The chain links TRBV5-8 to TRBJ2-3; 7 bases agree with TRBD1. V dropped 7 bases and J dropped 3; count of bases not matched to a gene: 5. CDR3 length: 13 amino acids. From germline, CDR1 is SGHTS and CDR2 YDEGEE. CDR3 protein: CASSRQGTDTQYF. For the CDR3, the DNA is TGTGCCAGCTCCCGACAGGGTACAGATACGCAGTATTTT.

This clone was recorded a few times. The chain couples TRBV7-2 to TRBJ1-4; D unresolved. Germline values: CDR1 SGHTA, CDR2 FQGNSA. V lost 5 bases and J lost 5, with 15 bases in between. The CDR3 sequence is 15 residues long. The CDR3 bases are TGTGCCAGCAGCCTCTCCTCGAGAGGGAATGAAAAACTGTTTTTT. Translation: CASSLSSRGNEKLFF.

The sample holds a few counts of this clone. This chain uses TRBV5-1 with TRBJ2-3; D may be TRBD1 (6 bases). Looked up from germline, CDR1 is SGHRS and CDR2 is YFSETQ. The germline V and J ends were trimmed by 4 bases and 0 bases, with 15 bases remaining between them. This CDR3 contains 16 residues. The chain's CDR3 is CASSGAGQLSTDTQYF. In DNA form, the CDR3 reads TGCGCCAGCAGCGGGGCCGGACAGCTTAGCACAGATACGCAGTATTTT.

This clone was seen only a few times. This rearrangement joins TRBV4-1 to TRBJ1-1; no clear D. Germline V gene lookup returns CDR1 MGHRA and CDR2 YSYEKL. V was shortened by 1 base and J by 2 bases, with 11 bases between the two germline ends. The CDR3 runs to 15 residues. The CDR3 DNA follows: TGCGCCAGCAGCCAAGCGGCAACGGGAAACACTGAAGCTTTCTTT. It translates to CASSQAATGNTEAFF.